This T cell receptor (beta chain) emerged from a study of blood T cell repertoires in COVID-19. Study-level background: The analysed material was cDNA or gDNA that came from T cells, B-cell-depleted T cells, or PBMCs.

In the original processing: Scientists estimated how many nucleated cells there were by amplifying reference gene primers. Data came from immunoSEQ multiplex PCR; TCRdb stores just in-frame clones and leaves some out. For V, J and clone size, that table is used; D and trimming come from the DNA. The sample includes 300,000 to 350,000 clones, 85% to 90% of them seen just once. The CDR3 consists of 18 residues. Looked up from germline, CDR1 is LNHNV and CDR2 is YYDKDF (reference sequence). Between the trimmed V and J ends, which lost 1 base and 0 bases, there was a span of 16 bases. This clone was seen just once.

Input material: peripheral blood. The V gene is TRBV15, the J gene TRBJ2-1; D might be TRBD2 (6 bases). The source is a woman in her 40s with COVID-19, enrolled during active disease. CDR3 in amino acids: CATSRGPGERNSYNEQFF. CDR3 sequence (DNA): TGTGCCACCAGCAGAGGGCCGGGGGAGCGGAACTCCTACAATGAGCAGTTCTTC.